The T cell receptor (beta chain) under discussion was sequenced for a study of Ad26.COV2.S vaccination and SARS-CoV-2 variants. The trim removed 0 bases at V and 4 bases at J, leaving 8 bases unmatched. Germline loops: CDR1 WNHNN, CDR2 SYGVQD (reference sequence). CDR3 length equals 17 residues. Sequencing used immunoSEQ multiplex PCR; TCRdb keeps in-frame clones, though not all of them. The sample has over 100,000 clones; roughly 75% are singletons. Study outcomes and limitations: An underestimation of total T cell responses may have resulted from the TCR breadth and depth analyses.

As regards this clone: Its antigen is currently unknown.

The V gene is TRBV10-1, the J gene TRBJ2-1; TRBD2 matches 8 bases. Sequences were derived from peripheral blood, sampled after recovery from COVID-19. The sequence derives from a human donor who had recovered from COVID-19. CDR3 in amino acids: CASSESMGRGGYNEQFF. CDR3 sequence (DNA): TGCGCCAGCAGTGAGTCGATGGGACGGGGGGGTTACAATGAGCAGTTCTTC.